Each of the 21 T cell receptor beta chains below was sequenced from the same sample in a study of memory CD4+ T cells and cytomegalovirus serostatus. Profiling relied on immunoSEQ multiplex PCR, and the TCRdb table lists in-frame clones only, not all of them. The sample includes 35,000 to 40,000 clones, around 80% of them seen just once. Single viable CD3+CD4+CD8-CD45RO+ cells were sorted as the memory CD4+ T cells. Sequencing used memory CD4+ T cells from blood. The receptors were gathered from an adult in good health and CMV-seropositive.

CDR3: CASSQDFGGLLTDTQYF. The CDR3 DNA sequence: TGCGCCAGCAGCCAAGATTTCGGGGGGCTTCTCACAGATACGCAGTATTTT. The genes are TRBV4-1 and TRBJ2-3, with D possibly TRBD2 on 7 matching bases. The CDR3 covers 17 residues. Germline V lookup: CDR1 MGHRA, CDR2 YSYEKL. The germline V and J ends were trimmed by 0 bases and 2 bases, with 15 bases remaining between them.

This rearrangement joins TRBV7-9 to TRBJ1-6; TRBD1 might be the D (5 bases). The length of the CDR3 is 12 residues. Trimming stripped 3 bases from V and 9 bases from J, with 6 bases between. CDR1 is SEHNR, CDR2 FQNEAQ, per germline (reference sequence). The CDR3 reads CASSLGGSPLHF. The CDR3 DNA is TGTGCCAGCAGCTTGGGGGGTTCACCCCTCCACTTT.

In its sample, this clone was seen once. The J gene is TRBJ1-2, the V gene TRBV19; 10 bases are a match to TRBD1. The length of the CDR3 is 15 residues. Losses at the gene ends were 7 bases for V and 3 bases for J; bases not matched to a gene: 8. Germline CDR1 and CDR2: LNHDA and SQIVND (reference sequence). The CDR3 nucleotides are TGTGCCAGTAAACGCGGACAGGGGGTTGACTATGGCTACACCTTC. It translates to CASKRGQGVDYGYTF.

The rearrangement uses TRBV11-2 and TRBJ1-2; D gene uncertain. The CDR3 consists of 17 residues. V lost 1 base to trimming and J lost 5 bases, with 20 bases between them. In germline, CDR1 is SGHAT, CDR2 FQNNGV. CDR3 sequence: CASSLVRSVKSGYGYTF. DNA of the CDR3: TGTGCCAGCAGCTTAGTTCGTTCGGTCAAGTCGGGGTATGGCTACACCTTC.

This clone appeared once. The rearrangement links TRBV4-2 to TRBJ2-1; 8 bases are shared with TRBD1. With 1 base clipped from V and 4 bases from J, the junction kept 3 bases outside the gene matches. The CDR3 spans 15 residues. CDR1 LGHNA and CDR2 YNFKEQ come from the germline V gene. The CDR3 protein is CASSQVGQGYNEQFF. The CDR3 DNA follows: TGTGCCAGCAGCCAAGTCGGACAGGGATACAATGAGCAGTTCTTC.

To note about this clone: Other nucleotide sequences from this sample produce the same CDR3. The V call is TRBV6-1, the J call TRBJ1-2; D gene unclear. The CDR3 covers 12 residues. Per the germline V gene, CDR1 is MNHNS and CDR2 is SASEGT. V dropped 3 bases and J dropped 2 bases, with 4 bases sitting between them. In DNA, the CDR3 is TGTGCCAGCAGTGAGGGAAACTATGGCTACACCTTC. Encoded protein: CASSEGNYGYTF.

J is TRBJ2-5 and V is TRBV2; 8 bases match TRBD1. This CDR3 spans 13 amino acids. CDR1 and CDR2 (germline): SNHLY, FYNNEI. Germline trimming cut 8 bases from V and 5 bases from J; bases unmatched to any gene: 7. The CDR3 protein is CASAGTGGETQYF. The CDR3 DNA is TGTGCCAGCGCTGGGACAGGCGGGGAGACCCAGTACTTC.

The chain recombines TRBV5-1 with TRBJ1-5, with 7 nucleotides matching TRBD1. With V trimmed by 0 bases and J by 7 bases, 4 bases remained unmatched. This CDR3 is built from 14 residues. CDR1 is SGHRS, CDR2 YFSETQ, per germline. In DNA, the CDR3 is TGCGCCAGCAGCTTGGGACAGGGTGAACAGCCCCAGCATTTT. Residues: CASSLGQGEQPQHF.

The chain uses TRBV6-5 and TRBJ1-2, with D uncertain. Trimming cost V 6 bases and J 0 bases, with 11 bases left between them. CDR1 MNHEY and CDR2 SVGAGI come from the germline V gene. This CDR3 contains 14 residues. CDR3 in amino acids: CASSRGQANYGYTF. For the CDR3, the DNA is TGTGCCAGCAGCCGTGGCCAGGCTAACTATGGCTACACCTTC.

The chain joins TRBV19 to TRBJ2-2, with 11 bases that match TRBD2. Germline trimming cut 7 bases from V and 2 bases from J; bases unmatched to any gene: 6. Germline loops: CDR1 LNHDA, CDR2 SQIVND (reference sequence). The CDR3 extends over 16 amino acids. CDR3 protein: CASTNSGRVNTGELFF. The CDR3 DNA follows: TGTGCCAGTACCAATAGCGGGAGGGTTAACACCGGGGAGCTGTTTTTT.

The J gene is TRBJ1-1, the V gene TRBV9, with a weak D call TRBD1 (5 bases). The CDR3 is made up of 14 amino acids. CDR1 is SGDLS and CDR2 is YYNGEE in the germline V gene. V was pared by 3 bases and J by 3 bases, with 12 bases between. CDR3 residues: CASSASVGDTEAFF. The CDR3 coding sequence is TGTGCCAGCAGCGCAAGCGTAGGGGACACTGAAGCTTTCTTT.

The chain recombines TRBV10-3 with TRBJ2-1; 10 bases fit TRBD1. The germline V gene encodes CDR1 ENHRY and CDR2 SYGVKD. Trimming cost V 6 bases and J 7 bases; bases outside gene matches: 9. The CDR3 is 15 residues long. The CDR3 sequence: CAISMGQGRENEQFF. CDR3 in DNA: TGTGCCATCAGCATGGGACAGGGGAGGGAAAATGAGCAGTTCTTC.

The V and J genes are TRBV15 and TRBJ1-1, with TRBD1 identical over 11 bases. Trimming took 0 bases from V and 6 from J; bases not matched to a gene: 9. CDR3 length: 17 amino acids. Germline values: CDR1 LNHNV, CDR2 YYDKDF (reference sequence). The CDR3 DNA reads TGTGCCACCAGCAGAGATTCCCCCGGGACAGGGGGGCCTGAAGCTTTCTTT. Its protein product is CATSRDSPGTGGPEAFF.

The V and J genes are TRBV7-9 and TRBJ2-5; 8 nucleotides align to TRBD1. Losses at the gene ends were 1 base for V and 3 bases for J; bases not matched to a gene: 7. Germline V gene data show CDR1 as SEHNR and CDR2 as FQNEAQ (reference sequence). CDR3 length: 16 residues. The CDR3: CASSLVSGQGKETQYF. The CDR3 region has the DNA TGTGCCAGCAGCTTAGTCAGCGGACAGGGCAAAGAGACCCAGTACTTC.

The rearrangement joins TRBV5-1 to TRBJ1-2, with TRBD1 matching over 9 bases. Germline lookup yields CDR1 SGHRS and CDR2 YFSETQ. This CDR3 has 15 residues. With 4 bases clipped from V and 3 bases from J, the junction kept 7 bases outside the gene matches. CDR3 bases: TGCGCCAGCAGCCTTGACAGGGGGGGTGACTATGGCTACACCTTC. This codes for CASSLDRGGDYGYTF.

The chain uses TRBV2 and TRBJ2-3; D is uncertain. CDR3 length: 12 residues. Germline assignment: CDR1 SNHLY and CDR2 FYNNEI. Trimming removed 2 bases from V and 2 bases from J, with 2 bases in between. Written as DNA, the CDR3 is TGTGCCAGCAGTGAAAACACAGATACGCAGTATTTT. Its protein is CASSENTDTQYF.

The chain carries TRBV11-3 and TRBJ2-1, with 7 bases identical to TRBD2. CDR1 and CDR2 (germline): SGHNT, YENEEA. J gave up 2 bases and V 1 base, and 2 bases lay outside the gene matches. The CDR3 has 15 residues. CDR3 sequence: CASSLGSGPYNEQFF. CDR3 bases: TGTGCCAGCAGCTTAGGTAGCGGGCCCTACAATGAGCAGTTCTTC.

The gene calls are TRBV5-1 and TRBJ2-7; D tentatively reads TRBD1 or TRBD2 (7 bases each). CDR1 SGHRS and CDR2 YFSETQ come from the germline V gene. The CDR3 spans 17 residues. Trimming took off 3 bases at V and 5 bases at J, with 24 bases between the two ends. CDR3 amino acids: CASSSLTTGRESDEQYF. The CDR3 DNA reads TGCGCCAGCAGCTCACTAACGACAGGGAGGGAATCGGACGAGCAGTACTTC.

The chain joins TRBV5-6 to TRBJ2-1; perhaps TRBD1 as D (5 bases). With 1 base removed from V and 5 bases from J, the gap between germline ends came to 10 bases. This CDR3 region has 14 residues. Germline V CDR1 and CDR2: SGHDT, YYEEEE. CDR3 nucleotide sequence: TGTGCCAGCAGCTTGAGACAGACCAACAATGAGCAGTTCTTC. Its translation: CASSLRQTNNEQFF.

This clone was recorded a few times. This chain uses TRBV19 with TRBJ2-4; 7 bases match TRBD1. The V segment lost 7 bases and the J segment 0 bases; nucleotides outside the gene matches: 6. The CDR3 length is 15 residues. The germline gives CDR1 LNHDA, CDR2 SQIVND (reference sequence). CDR3 region: CASTRDSLAKNIQYF. CDR3 sequence (DNA): TGTGCCAGTACCAGGGACAGTCTAGCCAAAAACATTCAGTACTTC.

The chain couples TRBV14 to TRBJ2-1; D is unclear. There are 16 residues in the CDR3. Germline V gives CDR1 SGHDN, CDR2 FVKESK. The V end was cut by 3 bases, the J end by 0 bases, with 12 bases between. CDR3 nucleotide sequence: TGTGCCAGCAGCCAGGGTACTCGACACTCCTACAATGAGCAGTTCTTC. Translation: CASSQGTRHSYNEQFF.